The entry that follows covers one TCR beta chain sequence. In the study's own analysis: Amplification with reference gene primers provided the estimates of nucleated cell counts. Libraries were prepared by immunoSEQ multiplex PCR; TCRdb keeps only in-frame clonotypes and omits some of them. V and J calls plus clone size are reproduced from that table; the DNA served to infer D and trimming. The repertoire includes about 130,000 clones, around 77% of them detected once, and roughly a tenth sits in the top ten. This entry comes from a study of blood T cell repertoires in COVID-19. Study overall: Samples taken during acute and convalescent COVID-19 were collected in the United States, Italy and Spain. The analysed material was cDNA or gDNA that came from T cells, B-cell-depleted T cells, or PBMCs.

The TCR sequence derives from a human donor in a cohort sampled during active COVID-19. The sequencing sample was made of peripheral blood.

The CDR3 DNA reads as TGTGCCAGCAGTGAATTAAGCGGGACAGGGATCTCCTACGAGCAGTACTTC. This translates into CASSELSGTGISYEQYF. This chain connects TRBV6-1 to TRBJ2-7; 9 bases are a match to TRBD1. J was trimmed by 0 bases and V by 2 bases; bases with no gene match: 8. CDR3 size: 17 residues. The germline gives CDR1 MNHNS, CDR2 SASEGT.